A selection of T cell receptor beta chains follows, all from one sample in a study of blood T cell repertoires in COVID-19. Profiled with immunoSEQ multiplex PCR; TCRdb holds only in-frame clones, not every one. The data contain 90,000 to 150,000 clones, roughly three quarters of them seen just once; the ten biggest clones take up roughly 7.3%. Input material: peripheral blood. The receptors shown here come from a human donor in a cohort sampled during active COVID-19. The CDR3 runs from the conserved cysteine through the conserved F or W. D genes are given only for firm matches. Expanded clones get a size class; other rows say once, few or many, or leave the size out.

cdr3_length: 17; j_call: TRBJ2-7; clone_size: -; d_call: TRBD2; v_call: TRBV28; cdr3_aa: CASRELLAGGPGYEQYF; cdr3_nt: TGTGCCAGCAGAGAGTTGCTAGCGGGAGGGCCGGGCTACGAGCAGTACTTC
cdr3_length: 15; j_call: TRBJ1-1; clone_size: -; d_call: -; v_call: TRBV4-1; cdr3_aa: CASSQGQRGIPEAFF; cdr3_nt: TGCGCCAGCAGCCAAGGCCAAAGAGGGATCCCTGAAGCTTTCTTT
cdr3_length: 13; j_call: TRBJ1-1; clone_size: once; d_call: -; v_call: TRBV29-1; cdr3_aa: CSVLGGRNTEAFF; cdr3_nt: TGCAGCGTTCTTGGGGGCAGGAACACTGAAGCTTTCTTT
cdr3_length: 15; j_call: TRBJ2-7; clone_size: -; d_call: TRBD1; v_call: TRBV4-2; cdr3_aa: CASSQYTGTGSEQYF; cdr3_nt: TGTGCCAGCAGCCAGTACACCGGGACAGGGTCCGAGCAGTACTTC
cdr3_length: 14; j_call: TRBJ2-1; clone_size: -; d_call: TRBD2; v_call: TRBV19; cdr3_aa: CASRPATSGNEQFF; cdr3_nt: TGTGCCAGTCGCCCTGCAACTAGCGGGAATGAGCAGTTCTTC
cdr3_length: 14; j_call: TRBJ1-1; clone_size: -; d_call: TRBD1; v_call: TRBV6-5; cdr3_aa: CASSSHRGQAEAFF; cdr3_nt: TGTGCCAGCAGTTCTCACAGGGGGCAGGCTGAAGCTTTCTTT
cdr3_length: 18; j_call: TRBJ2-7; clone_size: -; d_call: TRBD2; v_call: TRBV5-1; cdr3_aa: CASSLAAIASGFPYEQYF; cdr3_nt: TGCGCCAGCAGCTTGGCCGCGATTGCTAGCGGGTTTCCCTACGAGCAGTACTTC
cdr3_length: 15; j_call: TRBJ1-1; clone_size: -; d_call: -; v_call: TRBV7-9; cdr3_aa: CASSLALDSNTEAFF; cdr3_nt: TGTGCCAGCAGCTTAGCGCTGGACAGCAACACTGAAGCTTTCTTT
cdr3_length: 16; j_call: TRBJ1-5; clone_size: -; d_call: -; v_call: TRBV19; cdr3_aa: CASSISASRGNQPQHF; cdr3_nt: TGTGCCAGTAGTATATCCGCCTCCCGGGGCAATCAGCCCCAGCATTTT
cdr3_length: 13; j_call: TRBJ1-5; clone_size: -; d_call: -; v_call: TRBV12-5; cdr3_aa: CASGLVQNQPQHF; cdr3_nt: TGTGCTAGTGGTTTGGTCCAGAATCAGCCCCAGCATTTT
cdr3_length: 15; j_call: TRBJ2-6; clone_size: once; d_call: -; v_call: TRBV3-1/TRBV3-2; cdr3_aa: CASSLSSSGANVLTF; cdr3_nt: TGTGCCAGCAGTCTTTCGAGTTCTGGGGCCAACGTCCTGACTTTC
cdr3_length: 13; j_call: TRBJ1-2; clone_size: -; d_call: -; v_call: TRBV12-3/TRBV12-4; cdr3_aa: CASSLAQPRGYTF; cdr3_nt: TGTGCCAGCAGTTTAGCACAGCCTCGGGGCTACACCTTC
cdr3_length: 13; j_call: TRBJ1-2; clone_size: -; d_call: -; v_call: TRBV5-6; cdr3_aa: CASSLEGPWGYTF; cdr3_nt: TGTGCCAGCAGCTTGGAGGGGCCCTGGGGATACACCTTC
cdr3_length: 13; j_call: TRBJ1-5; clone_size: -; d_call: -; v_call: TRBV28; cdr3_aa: CAVGKGGRQPQHF; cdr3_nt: TGTGCCGTTGGAAAAGGGGGTCGTCAGCCCCAGCATTTT
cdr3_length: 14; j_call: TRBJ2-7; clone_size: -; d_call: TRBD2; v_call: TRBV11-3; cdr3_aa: CASSPGLVHYEQYF; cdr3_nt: TGTGCCAGCAGCCCGGGACTAGTACACTACGAGCAGTACTTC
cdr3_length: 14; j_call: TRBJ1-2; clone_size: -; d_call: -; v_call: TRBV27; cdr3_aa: CASSPGTNSKGYTF; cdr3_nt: TGTGCCAGCAGTCCGGGGACAAATTCGAAAGGCTACACCTTC
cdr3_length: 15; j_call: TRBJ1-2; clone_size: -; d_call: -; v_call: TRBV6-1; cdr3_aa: CASSELSVPIYGYTF; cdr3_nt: TGTGCCAGCAGTGAACTGTCGGTCCCGATTTATGGCTACACCTTC
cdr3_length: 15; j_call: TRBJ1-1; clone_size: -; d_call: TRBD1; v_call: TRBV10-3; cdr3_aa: CAISALTGTRTEAFF; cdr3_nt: TGTGCCATCAGTGCCTTGACAGGGACTCGCACTGAAGCTTTCTTT
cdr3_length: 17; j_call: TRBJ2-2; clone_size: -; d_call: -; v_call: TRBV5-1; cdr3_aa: CASSPLDITANTGELFF; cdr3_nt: TGCGCCAGCAGCCCGTTAGACATCACCGCGAACACCGGGGAGCTGTTTTTT
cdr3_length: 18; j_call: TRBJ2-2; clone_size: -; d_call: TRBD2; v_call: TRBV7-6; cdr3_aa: CASSWDELAGGNTGELFF; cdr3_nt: TGTGCCAGCAGCTGGGACGAGTTAGCGGGAGGGAACACCGGGGAGCTGTTTTTT
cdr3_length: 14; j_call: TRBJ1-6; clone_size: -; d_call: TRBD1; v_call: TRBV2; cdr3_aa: CASSVRDSNSPLHF; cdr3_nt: TGTGCCAGCAGTGTCCGGGACAGTAATTCACCCCTCCACTTT
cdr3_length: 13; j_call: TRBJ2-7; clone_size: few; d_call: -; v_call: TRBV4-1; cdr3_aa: CASSQDLGDEQYF; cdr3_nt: TGCGCCAGCAGCCAAGATCTTGGAGACGAGCAGTACTTC
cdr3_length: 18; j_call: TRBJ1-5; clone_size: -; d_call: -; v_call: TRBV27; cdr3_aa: CASSSGGSQALSNQPQHF; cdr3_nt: TGTGCCAGCAGTTCCGGCGGGTCGCAGGCTTTGAGCAATCAGCCCCAGCATTTT
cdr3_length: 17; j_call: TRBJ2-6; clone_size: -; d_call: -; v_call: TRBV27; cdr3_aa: CASRPNRASSGANVLTF; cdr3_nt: TGTGCCAGCAGACCAAACAGGGCCTCCTCTGGGGCCAACGTCCTGACTTTC
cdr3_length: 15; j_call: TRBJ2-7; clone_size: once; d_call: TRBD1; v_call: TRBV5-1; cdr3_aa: CASSIMGQGKYEQYF; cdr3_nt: TGCGCCAGCAGCATTATGGGACAGGGGAAATACGAGCAGTACTTC
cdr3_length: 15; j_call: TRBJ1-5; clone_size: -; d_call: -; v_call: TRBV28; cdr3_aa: CASSFRGTSNQPQHF; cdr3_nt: TGTGCCAGCAGTTTTCGGGGGACCAGCAATCAGCCCCAGCATTTT
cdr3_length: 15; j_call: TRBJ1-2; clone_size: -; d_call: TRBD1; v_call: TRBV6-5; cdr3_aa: CASSSRQGRGYGYTF; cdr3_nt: TGTGCCAGCAGCTCCAGACAGGGAAGGGGTTATGGCTACACCTTC
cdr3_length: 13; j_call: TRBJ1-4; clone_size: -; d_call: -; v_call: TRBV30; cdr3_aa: CAWGGVANEKLFF; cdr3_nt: TGTGCCTGGGGGGGAGTTGCTAATGAAAAACTGTTTTTT
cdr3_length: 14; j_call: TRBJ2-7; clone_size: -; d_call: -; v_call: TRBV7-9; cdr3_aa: CASSSDTTGYEQYF; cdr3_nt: TGTGCCAGCAGCTCGGACACGACGGGTTACGAGCAGTACTTC
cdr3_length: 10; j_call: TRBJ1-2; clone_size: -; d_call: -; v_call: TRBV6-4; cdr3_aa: CASSGDGYTF; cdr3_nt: TGTGCCAGCAGTGGAGATGGCTACACCTTC
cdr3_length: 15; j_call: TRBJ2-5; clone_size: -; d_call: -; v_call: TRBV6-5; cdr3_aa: CASSYVQGRPETQYF; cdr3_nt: TGTGCCAGCAGTTACGTACAGGGCCGTCCGGAGACCCAGTACTTC
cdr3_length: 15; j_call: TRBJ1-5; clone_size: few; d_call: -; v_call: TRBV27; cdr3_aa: CASSLSSVSNQPQHF; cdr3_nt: TGTGCCAGCAGTTTATCAAGCGTTAGCAATCAGCCCCAGCATTTT
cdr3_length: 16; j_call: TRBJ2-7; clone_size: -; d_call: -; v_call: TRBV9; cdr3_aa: CASSVGGRALAYEQYF; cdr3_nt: TGTGCCAGCAGCGTAGGAGGCAGAGCGCTAGCCTACGAGCAGTACTTC
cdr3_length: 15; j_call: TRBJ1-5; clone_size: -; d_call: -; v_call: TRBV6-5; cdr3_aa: CASSYSPTRQEPQHF; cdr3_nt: TGTGCCAGCAGTTACTCGCCCACCCGGCAGGAGCCCCAGCATTTT
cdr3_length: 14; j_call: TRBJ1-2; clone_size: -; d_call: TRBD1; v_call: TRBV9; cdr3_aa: CASSTGTGNYGYTF; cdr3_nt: TGTGCCAGCAGCACCGGGACAGGGAACTATGGCTACACCTTC
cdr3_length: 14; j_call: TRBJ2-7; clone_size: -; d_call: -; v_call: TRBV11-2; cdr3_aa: CASRLGQQDSEQYF; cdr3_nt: TGTGCCAGCAGACTCGGCCAGCAGGACTCCGAGCAGTACTTC
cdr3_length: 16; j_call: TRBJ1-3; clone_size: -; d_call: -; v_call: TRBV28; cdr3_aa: CASSQYQGTSGNTIYF; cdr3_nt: TGTGCCAGCAGTCAATACCAGGGTACCTCTGGAAACACCATATATTTT
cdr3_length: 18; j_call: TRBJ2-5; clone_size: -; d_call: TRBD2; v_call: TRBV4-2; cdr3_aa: CASSQDPTRLARQETQYF; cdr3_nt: TGTGCCAGCAGCCAAGATCCCACCCGACTAGCGAGACAAGAGACCCAGTACTTC
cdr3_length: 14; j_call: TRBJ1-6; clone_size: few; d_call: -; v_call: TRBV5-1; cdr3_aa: CASSLGAGESPLHF; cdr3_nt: TGCGCCAGCAGCTTGGGGGCAGGTGAATCACCCCTCCACTTT
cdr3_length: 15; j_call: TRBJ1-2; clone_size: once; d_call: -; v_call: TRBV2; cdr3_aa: CAELQGGRKVRGYTF; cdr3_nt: TGTGCAGAGTTGCAAGGAGGACGAAAGGTTAGAGGCTACACCTTC
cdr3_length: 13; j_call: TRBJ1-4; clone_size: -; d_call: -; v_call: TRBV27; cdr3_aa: CASGTRANEKLFF; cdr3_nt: TGTGCCAGCGGTACCAGAGCGAATGAAAAACTGTTTTTT